This entry features one T cell receptor beta chain sequence. Its antigen remains unidentified. Data came from immunoSEQ multiplex PCR; TCRdb stores just in-frame clones and leaves some out. The sample has 120,000 to 150,000 clones; 75% to 95% are singletons. This entry comes from a study of T cell responses to AZD1222 COVID-19 vaccine. Overall study context: Second-dose timings of about 4 or about 12 weeks were pooled.

The CDR3 covers 15 residues. Germline CDR1 ENHRY, CDR2 SYGVKD. The V end was cut by 0 bases, the J end by 10 bases, with 15 bases between. General observations from the study: At baseline, seropositivity was found in only six AZD1222 recipients.

Source: peripheral blood, taken on day 0 of AZD1222 vaccination. The rearrangement uses TRBV10-3 and TRBJ1-4; the D gene is possibly TRBD1 (5 bases). The receptor's source is an adult in good health. The CDR3 region is CAISESGGGALKLFF. The CDR3 region has the DNA TGTGCCATCAGTGAGTCGGGCGGAGGGGCCTTAAAACTGTTTTTT.